This T cell receptor beta chain emerged from a study of Ad26.COV2.S vaccination and SARS-CoV-2 variants. Study background: Intramuscularly, Ad26.COV2.S was given either once or twice, 56 days apart.

Overall study findings and caveats: Comparable non-spike TCR breadth was observed in vaccine and placebo recipients. Reports say spike-specific CD8+ and CD4+ T cell responses covered substantial breadth after vaccination.

The treatment was: approximately 18 received Ad26.COV2.S at low or high dose, single or two shots; 5 received placebo; per-sample allocation not given. Material that was analyzed had been drawn on day 63 after the first vaccine or placebo injection. Generated by immunoSEQ multiplex PCR, the TCRdb table keeps only in-frame clones and is missing some. Of hundreds of thousands of clones detected, roughly 90% appear once; the ten largest clones hold 12%. Notes on this clone: The antigen is not known.

The starting material was peripheral blood, obtained in a trial of Ad26.COV2.S vaccine versus placebo. The TCR sequence derives from a person between 18 and 65 years old who received the Ad26.COV2.S COVID-19 vaccine or a placebo.

CDR3 nucleotides: TGTGCCAGCAGCTCTACGGACAGGAACTACAATGAGCAGTTCTTC. This sequence encodes CASSSTDRNYNEQFF. This chain uses TRBV7-9 with TRBJ2-1; 7 positions agree with TRBD1. The CDR3 spans 15 residues. V was pared by 4 bases and J by 3 bases, with 6 bases of the junction left unmatched. The germline CDR1 and CDR2 sequences are SEHNR and FQNEAQ (reference sequence).